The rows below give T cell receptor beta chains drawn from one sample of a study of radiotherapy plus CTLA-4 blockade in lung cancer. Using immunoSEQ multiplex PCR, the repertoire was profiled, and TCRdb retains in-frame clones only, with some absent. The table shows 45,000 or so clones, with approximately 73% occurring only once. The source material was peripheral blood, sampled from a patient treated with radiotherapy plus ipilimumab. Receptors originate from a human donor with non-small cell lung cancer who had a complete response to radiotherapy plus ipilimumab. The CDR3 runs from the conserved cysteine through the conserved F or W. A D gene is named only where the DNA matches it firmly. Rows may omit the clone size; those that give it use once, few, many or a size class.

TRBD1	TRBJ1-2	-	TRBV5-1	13	CASSSTGLYGYTF	TGCGCCAGCAGCTCGACAGGGCTCTATGGCTACACCTTC
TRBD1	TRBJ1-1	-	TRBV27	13	CASSFDRVTEAFF	TGTGCCAGCAGTTTCGACAGGGTCACTGAAGCTTTCTTT
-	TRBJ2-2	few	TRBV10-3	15	CAIRGGTDRTGELFF	TGTGCCATCAGAGGAGGGACTGATCGCACCGGGGAGCTGTTTTTT
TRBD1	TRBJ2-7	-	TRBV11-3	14	CASSPGTGSYEQYF	TGTGCCAGCAGCCCCGGGACAGGGTCCTACGAGCAGTACTTC
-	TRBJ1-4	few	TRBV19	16	CASSISGWGTNEKLFF	TGTGCCAGTAGTATCTCAGGGTGGGGAACTAATGAAAAACTGTTTTTT
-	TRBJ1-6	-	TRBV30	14	CAWSAETGNSPLHF	TGTGCCTGGAGTGCGGAGACTGGAAATTCACCCCTCCACTTT
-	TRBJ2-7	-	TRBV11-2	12	CASSLQNYEQYF	TGTGCCAGCAGCTTACAGAACTACGAGCAGTACTTC
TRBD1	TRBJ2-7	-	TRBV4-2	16	CASSQPPGQGGLKQYF	TGTGCCAGCAGCCAACCCCCGGGACAGGGCGGACTAAAGCAGTACTTC
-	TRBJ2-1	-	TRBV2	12	CASRYITNEQFF	TGTGCCAGCAGGTACATAACCAATGAGCAGTTCTTC
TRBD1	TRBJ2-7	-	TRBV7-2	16	CASSPSPGQGSYEQYF	TGTGCCAGCAGCCCGTCCCCGGGACAGGGGAGCTACGAGCAGTACTTC
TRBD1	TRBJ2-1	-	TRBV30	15	CAWGGTGGRRSEQFF	TGTGCCTGGGGGGGGACAGGGGGCCGGAGGAGTGAGCAGTTCTTC
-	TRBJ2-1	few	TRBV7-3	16	CASSLLAPSSYNEQFF	TGTGCCAGCAGCTTATTGGCGCCTAGCTCCTACAATGAGCAGTTCTTC
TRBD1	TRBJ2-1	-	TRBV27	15	CASRTSSPGGNEQFF	TGTGCCAGCCGGACGTCTTCTCCAGGGGGCAATGAGCAGTTCTTC
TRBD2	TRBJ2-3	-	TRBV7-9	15	CASSFTGGQTDTQYF	TGTGCCAGCAGCTTTACGGGGGGGCAGACAGATACGCAGTATTTT
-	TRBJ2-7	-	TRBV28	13	CASAPGRSYEQYF	TGTGCCAGCGCTCCGGGTCGCTCCTACGAGCAGTACTTC
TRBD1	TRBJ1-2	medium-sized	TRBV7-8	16	CASSSDGTGLLYGYTF	TGTGCCAGCAGCTCTGACGGGACAGGGCTCCTATATGGCTACACCTTC
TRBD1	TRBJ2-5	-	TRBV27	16	CASSLGTARAQETQYF	TGTGCCAGCAGTTTAGGGACAGCCCGGGCCCAAGAGACCCAGTACTTC
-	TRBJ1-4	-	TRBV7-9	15	CASSDGVIANEKLFF	TGTGCCAGCAGCGACGGGGTGATTGCTAATGAAAAACTGTTTTTT
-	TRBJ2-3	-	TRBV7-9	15	CASSSRQAHTDTQYF	TGTGCCAGCAGCTCAAGACAGGCTCACACAGATACGCAGTATTTT
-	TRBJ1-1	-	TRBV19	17	CASSIGRGLRAKTEAFF	TGTGCCAGTAGTATAGGAAGGGGGTTAAGAGCGAAAACTGAAGCTTTCTTT
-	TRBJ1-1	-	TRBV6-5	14	CASNPQGYTTEAFF	TGTGCCAGCAACCCCCAGGGGTATACCACTGAAGCTTTCTTT
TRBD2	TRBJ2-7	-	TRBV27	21	CASSLVGVRRAGGGRAGEQYF	TGTGCCAGCAGTTTAGTCGGAGTTCGTAGGGCGGGAGGAGGGAGGGCTGGTGAGCAGTACTTC
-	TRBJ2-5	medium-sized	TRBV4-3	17	CASSQDPQGGLYGTQYF	TGCGCCAGCAGCCAAGACCCCCAGGGGGGACTTTATGGGACCCAGTACTTC
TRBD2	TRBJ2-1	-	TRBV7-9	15	CASSWEGTDYNEQFF	TGTGCCAGCAGCTGGGAGGGGACTGATTACAATGAGCAGTTCTTC
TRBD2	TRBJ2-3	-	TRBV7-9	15	CASSWGLAAEGTQYF	TGTGCCAGCAGCTGGGGACTAGCGGCGGAGGGGACGCAGTATTTT
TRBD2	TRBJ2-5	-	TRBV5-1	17	CASSLWASGNLRETQYF	TGCGCCAGCAGCTTGTGGGCTAGCGGGAACCTACGGGAGACCCAGTACTTC
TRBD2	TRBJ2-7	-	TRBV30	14	CAWSEGSGAYEQYF	TGTGCCTGGAGTGAGGGTAGCGGGGCTTACGAGCAGTACTTC
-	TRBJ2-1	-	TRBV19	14	CASSISAGGGEQFF	TGTGCCAGTAGTATTTCGGCAGGGGGAGGTGAGCAGTTCTTC
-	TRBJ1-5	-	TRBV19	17	CASSIRSSDTRNQPQHF	TGTGCCAGTAGTATACGGAGCTCGGACACTCGCAATCAGCCCCAGCATTTT
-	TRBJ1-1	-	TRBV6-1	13	CASSGLVYTEAFF	TGTGCCAGCAGTGGTCTTGTCTACACTGAAGCTTTCTTT
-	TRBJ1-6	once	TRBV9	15	CASSVDAGVRSPLHF	TGTGCCAGCAGCGTAGACGCAGGGGTAAGGTCACCCCTCCACTTT
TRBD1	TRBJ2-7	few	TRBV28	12	CASRDRAYEQYF	TGTGCCAGCCGGGACAGGGCCTACGAGCAGTACTTC
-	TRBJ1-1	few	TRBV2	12	CASSEAQGRAFF	TGTGCCAGCAGTGAAGCGCAGGGGCGGGCTTTCTTT
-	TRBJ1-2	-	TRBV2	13	CASSKNPGYGYTF	TGTGCCAGCAGTAAAAACCCGGGGTATGGCTACACCTTC
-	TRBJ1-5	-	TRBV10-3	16	CAIRLGGSPSNQPQHF	TGTGCCATCAGGTTGGGAGGGTCCCCTAGCAATCAGCCCCAGCATTTT
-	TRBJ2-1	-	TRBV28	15	CASSLWGLSPGEQFF	TGTGCCAGCAGTTTATGGGGACTCTCGCCGGGTGAGCAGTTCTTC
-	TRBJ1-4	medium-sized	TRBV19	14	CASSQQGTNEKLFF	TGTGCCAGTAGTCAGCAGGGAACTAATGAAAAACTGTTTTTT
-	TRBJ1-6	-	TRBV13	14	CASSLGQDNSPLHF	TGTGCCAGCAGCTTAGGACAGGACAATTCACCCCTCCACTTT
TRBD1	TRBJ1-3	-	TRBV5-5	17	CASSPQPGQGGGNTIYF	TGTGCCAGCAGCCCTCAACCGGGACAGGGAGGTGGAAACACCATATATTTT
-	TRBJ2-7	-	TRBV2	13	CASSRDSTYEQYF	TGTGCCAGCAGCCGGGACTCCACCTACGAGCAGTACTTC
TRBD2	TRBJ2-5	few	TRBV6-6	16	CASRGLAGGYQETQYF	TGTGCCAGCAGGGGCCTAGCGGGGGGGTACCAAGAGACCCAGTACTTC
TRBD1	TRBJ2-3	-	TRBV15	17	CATSRGDRDGWADTQYF	TGTGCCACCAGCAGAGGCGACAGGGACGGGTGGGCAGATACGCAGTATTTT
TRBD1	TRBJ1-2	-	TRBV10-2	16	CASNPDRGADPGGYTF	TGCGCCAGCAACCCGGACAGGGGAGCAGATCCGGGCGGCTACACCTTC
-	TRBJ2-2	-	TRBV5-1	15	CASSEQHRNTGELFF	TGCGCCAGCAGTGAACAGCACAGAAACACCGGGGAGCTGTTTTTT
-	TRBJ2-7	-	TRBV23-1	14	CASSPEGGSYEQYF	TGCGCCAGCAGTCCCGAAGGAGGTTCCTACGAGCAGTACTTC
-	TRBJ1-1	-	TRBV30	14	CASLGPRRYTEAFF	TGTGCCTCGCTCGGGCCCCGGAGGTACACTGAAGCTTTCTTT
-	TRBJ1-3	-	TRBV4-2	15	CASSQDHVSGNTIYF	TGTGCCAGCAGCCAAGATCATGTCTCTGGAAACACCATATATTTT
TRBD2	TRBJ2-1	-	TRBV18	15	CASSIRREGFGEQFF	TGTGCCAGCTCGATAAGGCGGGAGGGATTCGGTGAGCAGTTCTTC
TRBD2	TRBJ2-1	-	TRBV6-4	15	CASSLTSGSSDEQFF	TGTGCCAGCAGCCTTACTAGCGGGAGTAGCGATGAGCAGTTCTTC
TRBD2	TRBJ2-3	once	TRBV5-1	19	CASSLSGGNIAGNTDTQYF	TGCGCCAGCAGCTTGTCCGGGGGGAATATAGCGGGAAACACAGATACGCAGTATTTT
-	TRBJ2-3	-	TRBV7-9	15	CASSFLTPSTDTQYF	TGTGCCAGCAGCTTCCTAACCCCTTCCACAGATACGCAGTATTTT
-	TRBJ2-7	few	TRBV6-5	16	CASSYSRRGVGNEQYF	TGTGCCAGCAGTTACTCCAGGCGGGGCGTTGGCAACGAGCAGTACTTC
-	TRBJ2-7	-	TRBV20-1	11	CSASSAYEQYF	TGCAGTGCTAGCTCTGCCTACGAGCAGTACTTC
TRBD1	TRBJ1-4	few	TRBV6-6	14	CASSYAGGNEKLFF	TGTGCCAGCAGTTACGCAGGGGGGAACGAAAAACTGTTTTTT
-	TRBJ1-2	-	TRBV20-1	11	CGVRPGRGYTF	TGCGGGGTCAGACCGGGGAGGGGCTACACCTTC
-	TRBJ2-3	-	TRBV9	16	CASSVAGSQVTDTQYF	TGTGCCAGCAGCGTAGCGGGATCCCAGGTGACAGATACGCAGTATTTT
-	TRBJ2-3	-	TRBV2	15	CASSERGISTDTQYF	TGTGCCAGCAGTGAACGGGGGATTAGCACAGATACGCAGTATTTT
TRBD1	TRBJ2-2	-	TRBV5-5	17	CASRGRDRPSGSGELFF	TGTGCCAGCAGGGGACGGGACAGGCCGAGCGGATCCGGGGAGCTGTTTTTT
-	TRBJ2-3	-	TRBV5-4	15	CASSLGGTSTDTQYF	TGTGCCAGCAGCTTGGGAGGGACTAGCACAGATACGCAGTATTTT
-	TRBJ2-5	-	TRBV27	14	CASSSRGTQETQYF	TGTGCCAGCAGCTCGCGGGGTACCCAAGAGACCCAGTACTTC